The T cell receptor beta chain described here comes from a study of blood T cell repertoires in COVID-19. Overall study context: PBMCs, B-cell-depleted T cells, or T cells were the source of the cDNA or gDNA that made up the material.

V lost 3 bases, J lost 8 bases, and 14 bases lay in between. Germline V gene data show CDR1 as SGHTS and CDR2 as YDEGEE. The CDR3 is made up of 14 amino acids. Clones were sequenced by immunoSEQ multiplex PCR, and TCRdb holds only the in-frame ones, with some missing. Seen here are about 240,000 clones, 86% observed once, and the top ten hold more than 9%. The receptor comes from a man older than 75 with acute or convalescent COVID-19. Sequencing was carried out using peripheral blood. The chain uses TRBV5-8 and TRBJ1-4; D is ambiguous. The CDR3 nucleotides are TGTGCCAGCAGCTCCAGTGAATCGGGGGAAAAACTGTTTTTT. This codes for CASSSSESGEKLFF.